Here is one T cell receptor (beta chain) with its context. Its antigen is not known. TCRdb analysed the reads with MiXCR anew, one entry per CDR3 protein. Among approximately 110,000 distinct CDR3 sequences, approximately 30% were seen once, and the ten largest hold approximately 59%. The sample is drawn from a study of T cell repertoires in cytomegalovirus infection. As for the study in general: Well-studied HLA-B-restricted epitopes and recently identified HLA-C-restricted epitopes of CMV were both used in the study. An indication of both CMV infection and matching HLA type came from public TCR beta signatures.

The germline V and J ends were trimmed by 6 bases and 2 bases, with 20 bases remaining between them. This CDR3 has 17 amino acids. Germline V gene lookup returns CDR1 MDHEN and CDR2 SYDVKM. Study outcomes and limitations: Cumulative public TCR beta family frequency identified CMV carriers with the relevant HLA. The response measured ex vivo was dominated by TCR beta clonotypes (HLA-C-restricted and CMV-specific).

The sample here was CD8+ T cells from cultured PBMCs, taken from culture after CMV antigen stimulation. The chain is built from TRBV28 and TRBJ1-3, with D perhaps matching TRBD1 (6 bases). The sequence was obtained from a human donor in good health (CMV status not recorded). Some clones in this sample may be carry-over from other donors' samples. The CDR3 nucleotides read TGTGCCAGCAGCCCCGCCGGACAGACTCGAGCTGGAAACACCATATATTTT. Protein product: CASSPAGQTRAGNTIYF.